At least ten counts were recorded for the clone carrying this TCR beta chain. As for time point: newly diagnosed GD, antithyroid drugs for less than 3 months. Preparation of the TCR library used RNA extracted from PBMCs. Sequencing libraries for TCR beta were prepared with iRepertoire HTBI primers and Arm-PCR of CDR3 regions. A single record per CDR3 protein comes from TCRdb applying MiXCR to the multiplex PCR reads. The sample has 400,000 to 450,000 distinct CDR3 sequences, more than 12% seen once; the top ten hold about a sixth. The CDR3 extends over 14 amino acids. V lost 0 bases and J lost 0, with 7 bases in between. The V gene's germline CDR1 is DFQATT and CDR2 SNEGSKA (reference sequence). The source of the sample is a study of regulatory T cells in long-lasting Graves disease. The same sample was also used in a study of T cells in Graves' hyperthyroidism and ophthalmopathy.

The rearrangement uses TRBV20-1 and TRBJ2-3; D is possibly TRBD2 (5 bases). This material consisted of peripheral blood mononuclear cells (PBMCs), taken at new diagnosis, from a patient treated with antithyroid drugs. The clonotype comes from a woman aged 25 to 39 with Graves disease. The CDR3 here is CSAREEESTDTQYF. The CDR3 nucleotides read TGCAGTGCTAGAGAGGAGGAGAGCACAGATACGCAGTATTTT.